What follows are 23 T cell receptor beta chains derived from one specimen sequenced in a study of T-cell memory formation after mild COVID-19. TCRdb reanalysed the 5' RACE reads using MiXCR and keeps one entry per CDR3 protein. This table holds 350,000 or so distinct CDR3 sequences, around a fifth found once. Sequenced input: PBMCs or a T cell subset sorted from them (not recorded which). The receptors derive from a man between 18 and 29 years old who had mild COVID-19 (a few samples of this study predate the infection). Cell type and time point are not known.

This chain's CDR3 is CASSPVGGRRTDTQYF. The CDR3 DNA sequence: TGTGCCAGCTCCCCGGTAGGGGGGCGCCGCACAGATACGCAGTATTTT. V and J are TRBV18 and TRBJ2-3; D possibly matches TRBD1 or TRBD2 (6 bases each). CDR1 and CDR2 from the germline V gene are KGHSH and LQKENI. This CDR3 is 16 amino acids long. V dropped 6 bases and J dropped 1 base, with 17 bases sitting between them.

This clonotype was observed a single time. The chain combines TRBV11-2 with TRBJ1-2; 7 nucleotides match TRBD1. CDR1 and CDR2 from the germline V gene are SGHAT and FQNNGV. V lost 5 bases and J lost 4; bases outside the gene matches: 4. The CDR3 length is 13 residues. CDR3 region: CASSPGDSYGYTF. The CDR3 DNA sequence: TGTGCCAGCAGCCCGGGGGACAGCTATGGCTACACCTTC.

The chain links TRBV11-2 to TRBJ2-3, with D possibly matching TRBD1 (5 bases). Germline V lookup: CDR1 SGHAT, CDR2 FQNNGV. The V and J ends lost 4 bases and 2 bases respectively, with 13 bases between them. The CDR3 is made up of 15 amino acids. CDR3 DNA sequence: TGTGCCAGCAGCTCACAGGTCGGCATCACAGATACGCAGTATTTT. It yields the protein CASSSQVGITDTQYF.

This sequence joins TRBV4-1 and TRBJ2-3; 7 bases line up with TRBD2. The CDR3 loop spans 16 amino acids. Trimming at V came to 2 bases and at J to 0 bases, leaving 5 bases not matched to a gene. Germline V CDR1 and CDR2: MGHRA, YSYEKL. The CDR3 is CASSQRLAASTDTQYF. The CDR3, as DNA: TGCGCCAGCAGCCAACGTCTAGCGGCTAGCACAGATACGCAGTATTTT.

V is TRBV7-2 and J is TRBJ2-3; D gene unclear. Germline assignment: CDR1 SGHTA and CDR2 FQGNSA. The CDR3 is 13 amino acids. Trimming removed 2 bases from V and 8 bases from J, with 11 bases in between. The CDR3 coding sequence is TGTGCCAGCAGCTTACTAAAGAAGGGTACGCAGTATTTT. This gives the protein CASSLLKKGTQYF.

This clonotype has a handful of counts. The chain has TRBV6-5 and TRBJ2-1; possible D gene TRBD2, 6 bases. Germline CDR1 and CDR2: MNHEY and SVGAGI. V was pared by 2 bases and J by 6 bases, with 14 bases between. This CDR3 is built from 15 residues. In DNA form, the CDR3 reads TGTGCCAGCAGTTACGAATTCACTAGCACCAATGAGCAGTTCTTC. Translated, it gives CASSYEFTSTNEQFF.

V is TRBV4-1 and J is TRBJ2-5, with 7 bases that match TRBD1. Germline CDR1 reads MGHRA; CDR2 reads YSYEKL. V lost 6 bases, J lost 4 bases, and 11 bases stayed unmatched. The CDR3 runs 15 residues. As DNA, the CDR3 is TGCGCCAGCAGACCCACAGGGGCCCGGGGAGAGACCCAGTACTTC. This sequence encodes CASRPTGARGETQYF.

In this sample, this clonotype turned up a few times. This chain links TRBV7-2 with TRBJ2-1, with D hard to call. The germline gives CDR1 SGHTA, CDR2 FQGNSA. The CDR3 length is 15 residues. Trimming removed 4 bases from V and 0 bases from J, with 10 bases in between. CDR3 coding DNA: TGTGCCAGCAGCTCGGCGCCCAGCTCCTACAATGAGCAGTTCTTC. Its translation is CASSSAPSSYNEQFF.

The V gene is TRBV9, the J gene TRBJ1-6; TRBD1 matches at 12 bases. This CDR3 region has 17 residues. Per the germline V gene, CDR1 is SGDLS and CDR2 is YYNGEE. Trimming cost V 2 bases and J 7 bases; bases outside gene matches: 7. The CDR3 reads CASSVDPGTGGNSPLHF. The CDR3 region has the DNA TGTGCCAGCAGCGTCGACCCTGGGACAGGGGGCAATTCACCCCTCCACTTT.

The V call is TRBV12-3 or TRBV12-4, the J call TRBJ2-5; D remains unclear. Trimming took 6 bases from V and 2 from J, leaving 13 bases between them. The CDR3 consists of 14 residues. CDR3 DNA: TGTGCCAGCAGCCACACCCACCAGCAAGAGACCCAGTACTTC. Amino acids: CASSHTHQQETQYF.

This clonotype was counted between two and nine times. The V gene is TRBV5-1, the J gene TRBJ1-2; 10 bases are a match to TRBD1. This CDR3 has 15 residues. The V gene's germline CDR1 is SGHRS and CDR2 YFSETQ. Trimming at V came to 4 bases and at J to 7 bases, leaving 10 bases not matched to a gene. The CDR3 nucleotides read TGCGCCAGCAGCCGTGGGACAGGGGATAGCTCTGGCTACACCTTC. Translation: CASSRGTGDSSGYTF.

The V call is TRBV7-2, the J call TRBJ2-7; 7 bases fit TRBD2. V shed 2 bases and J 2 bases; nucleotides not matched to a gene: 3. Germline V gives CDR1 SGHTA, CDR2 FQGNSA. The length of the CDR3 is 14 residues. Written as DNA, the CDR3 is TGTGCCAGCAGCTTAACACTAGCGACCTACGAGCAGTACTTC. Protein: CASSLTLATYEQYF.

This sequence joins TRBV5-1 and TRBJ2-7; 9 bases match TRBD1. Looked up from germline, CDR1 is SGHRS and CDR2 is YFSETQ. V shed 1 base and J 4 bases; nucleotides not matched to a gene: 6. The CDR3 covers 15 residues. The CDR3 nucleotides read TGCGCCAGCAGCTTGCCTGGGACAGGGTTGTACGAGCAGTACTTC. Amino acids: CASSLPGTGLYEQYF.

The J gene is TRBJ2-5, the V gene TRBV7-2; 7 bases are shared with TRBD1. The CDR3 length is 12 residues. V shed 0 bases and J 9 bases; nucleotides not matched to a gene: 1. CDR1 and CDR2 from the germline V gene are SGHTA and FQGNSA. In nucleotides, the CDR3 is TGTGCCAGCAGCTTAGCCGGGACAGCCCAGTACTTC. Its translation: CASSLAGTAQYF.

This clonotype was counted a few times. The V gene is TRBV7-9, the J gene TRBJ1-1, with a weak D call TRBD1 (5 bases). The CDR3 is 13 amino acids. Germline V gene lookup returns CDR1 SEHNR and CDR2 FQNEAQ (reference sequence). The V and J ends lost 1 base and 6 bases respectively, with 9 bases between them. This CDR3 is CASSLGGIAEAFF. The CDR3 DNA sequence: TGTGCCAGCAGCTTAGGGGGGATCGCTGAAGCTTTCTTT.

The chain couples TRBV9 to TRBJ1-1; D is perhaps TRBD1 (5 bases). CDR3 length: 14 amino acids. Trimming left V 4 bases short and J 4 bases short, with 14 bases between. Looked up from germline, CDR1 is SGDLS and CDR2 is YYNGEE. The DNA of the CDR3 is TGTGCCAGCAGCCCCCGCGGGCAGGGCACTGAAGCTTTCTTT. Amino acid sequence: CASSPRGQGTEAFF. The full variable domain, completed using reference TRBV9 and TRBJ1-1, is DSGVTQTPKHLITATGQRVTLRCSPRSGDLSVYWYQQSLDQGLQFLIQYYNGEERAKGNILERFSAQQFPDLHSELNLSSLELGDSALYFCASSPRGQGTEAFFGQGTRLTVV.

V and J are TRBV5-1 and TRBJ2-3, with D tentatively TRBD1 or TRBD2 (5 bases each). V was shortened by 1 base and J by 2 bases, with 11 bases between the two germline ends. CDR1 is SGHRS, CDR2 YFSETQ, per germline. The CDR3 loop spans 15 amino acids. The CDR3 region is CASSLFGGNTDTQYF. The CDR3 DNA reads as TGCGCCAGCAGCTTGTTTGGGGGAAACACAGATACGCAGTATTTT.

This chain links TRBV14 with TRBJ2-5, with D maybe TRBD1 (6 bases). This CDR3 spans 17 amino acids. Trimming shortened V by 1 base and J by 2 bases, and 17 bases separated the two germline ends. Germline CDR1 is SGHDN and CDR2 is FVKESK. The CDR3 DNA follows: TGTGCCAGCAGCCAAGGAACTATTACAGGGTGGCAAGAGACCCAGTACTTC. Protein product: CASSQGTITGWQETQYF.

This clonotype appeared a few times. The gene calls are TRBV2 and TRBJ2-7; D is unresolved. From germline, CDR1 is SNHLY and CDR2 FYNNEI. Trimming removed 7 bases from V and 6 bases from J, with 19 bases in between. This CDR3 contains 14 residues. The CDR3 is CASMGLYSFSEQYV. In DNA, the CDR3 is TGTGCCAGCATGGGATTGTATTCATTCTCCGAGCAGTACGTC.

The chain recombines TRBV5-1 with TRBJ2-7; perhaps TRBD1 as D (5 bases). The CDR3 totals 15 residues. The ends were cut back, 0 bases at V and 0 bases at J, with 10 bases in the middle. From germline, CDR1 is SGHRS and CDR2 YFSETQ. The CDR3, as DNA: TGCGCCAGCAGCTTGGGACAGCCCTCCTCCTACGAGCAGTACTTC. Amino acid sequence: CASSLGQPSSYEQYF.

The chain couples TRBV6-5 to TRBJ2-5; D possibly corresponds to TRBD2 (5 bases). The CDR3 has 14 amino acids. The germline V gene encodes CDR1 MNHEY and CDR2 SVGAGI. V lost 2 bases and J 1 base, leaving 8 bases between the germline ends. For the CDR3, the DNA is TGTGCCAGCAGTTACGACTATGCCCAAGAGACCCAGTACTTC. Amino acids: CASSYDYAQETQYF.

CDR3 in DNA: TGCGCCAGCAGCTCGTATATCCAGGGGGCGCGGGAGACCCAGTACTTC. Translation gives CASSSYIQGARETQYF. J is TRBJ2-5 and V is TRBV5-1; 8 nucleotides align to TRBD1. CDR3 length: 16 amino acids. CDR1 and CDR2 from the germline V gene are SGHRS and YFSETQ. V shed 3 bases, J shed 5 bases, and the junction held 12 bases outside the gene matches.

The V and J genes are TRBV6-2 or TRBV6-3 and TRBJ1-5; no clear D gene. Germline V lookup: CDR1 MNHEY, CDR2 SVGEGT. CDR3 size: 17 residues. V lost 5 bases to trimming and J lost 5 bases, with 22 bases between them. The CDR3 loop reads CASSRPGLFQVDQPQHF. CDR3 DNA sequence: TGTGCCAGCAGTAGACCTGGACTGTTCCAGGTAGATCAGCCCCAGCATTTT.